The 28 T cell receptor beta chains below were found in one sample sequenced in a study of OX40 agonist ivuxolimab in advanced cancers. Sequenced by immunoSEQ multiplex PCR; TCRdb stores in-frame clones only, minus some. This sample has 50,000 to 60,000 clones, with roughly 90% found just once. This sample comprised CD4+ or CD8+ T cells sorted from blood, obtained in a trial of the OX40 agonist ivuxolimab. These receptor sequences come from an adult with an advanced solid tumor such as melanoma, head and neck, liver or kidney cancer.

This chain links TRBV6-1 with TRBJ2-7; D is perhaps TRBD1 or TRBD2 (6 bases each). Trimming removed 5 bases from V and 2 bases from J, with 10 bases in between. CDR3 size: 13 residues. From germline, CDR1 is MNHNS and CDR2 SASEGT. The CDR3 DNA sequence: TGTGCCAGCAGTACCGGGGGCACCTACGAGCAGTACGTC. Its translation is CASSTGGTYEQYV.

Written as DNA, the CDR3 is TGTGCCAGCAGTTTCCCTAGCGGCCAAGAGACCCAGTACTTC. Its protein is CASSFPSGQETQYF. The V and J genes are TRBV6-5 and TRBJ2-5; 7 positions match TRBD2. After removal of 4 bases from V and 1 base from J, the junction contained 3 bases not matched to a gene. The CDR3 sequence is 14 residues long. CDR1 and CDR2 from the germline V gene are MNHEY and SVGAGI.

The chain is built from TRBV5-8 and TRBJ1-1; unclear D gene. Deletions cut 2 bases from V and 6 bases from J, with 14 bases between. The germline CDR1 and CDR2 sequences are SGHTS and YDEGEE. The CDR3 totals 14 residues. CDR3 protein: CASSFFLGNPEAFF. The CDR3, as DNA: TGTGCCAGCAGCTTTTTCTTGGGTAATCCTGAAGCTTTCTTT.

The chain employs TRBV21-1 and TRBJ2-7. TRBV21-1 is designated a pseudogene. This CDR3 is built from 12 residues. CDR3 DNA: TGTGCCAGGACCGGGACCTCCTACGAGCAGTACGTC. Amino acid sequence: CARTGTSYEQYV.

The rearrangement uses TRBV28 and TRBJ2-5; the D gene is possibly TRBD1 (6 bases). V shed 7 bases and J shed 3 bases, with 9 bases lying between them. This CDR3 has 12 residues. Germline loops: CDR1 MDHEN, CDR2 SYDVKM. The CDR3 loop is CASKAGEETQYF. The CDR3 DNA is TGTGCCAGCAAGGCAGGGGAAGAGACCCAGTACTTC.

The table lists this clone with a count of one. The chain has TRBV7-8 and TRBJ2-3; TRBD2 is a possible D gene (5 bases). Deletions cut 5 bases from V and 4 bases from J, with 28 bases between. Germline CDR1 is SGHVS and CDR2 is FQNEAQ. CDR3 size: 19 residues. CDR3 sequence (DNA): TGTGCCAGCAGCACCACAAACCGAGAGGGAGCCCCCGGGCCAGATACGCAGTATTTT. Residues: CASSTTNREGAPGPDTQYF.

The V and J genes are TRBV30 and TRBJ1-1, with D hard to call. The CDR3 length is 14 residues. V was pared by 4 bases and J by 4 bases, with 16 bases between. From germline, CDR1 is GTSNPN and CDR2 SVGIG (reference sequence). The CDR3 coding sequence is TGTGCCTGGAAATTGAAAGGGCGGGGCACTGAAGCTTTCTTT. It is translated as CAWKLKGRGTEAFF.

The chain couples TRBV5-6 to TRBJ2-7; D is unclear. Deletions cut 0 bases from V and 0 bases from J, with 7 bases between. This CDR3 is built from 14 residues. Germline lookup yields CDR1 SGHDT and CDR2 YYEEEE. CDR3 sequence reads: CASSLVRTSYEQYF. CDR3 DNA: TGTGCCAGCAGCTTGGTGCGTACCTCCTACGAGCAGTACTTC.

The rearrangement joins TRBV28 to TRBJ2-2, with TRBD1 identical over 8 bases. V was clipped by 6 bases and J by 3 bases; unmatched bases: 3. This CDR3 has 14 residues. The germline CDR1 and CDR2 sequences are MDHEN and SYDVKM. The CDR3 here is CASSPTGDTGELFF. The DNA for the CDR3 is TGTGCCAGCAGCCCGACAGGGGACACCGGGGAGCTGTTTTTT.

The chain has TRBV19 and TRBJ1-2; D might be TRBD1 (5 bases). CDR1 is LNHDA and CDR2 is SQIVND in the germline V gene (reference sequence). The germline V and J ends were trimmed by 4 bases and 3 bases, with 12 bases remaining between them. The CDR3 length is 14 residues. CDR3: CASSTPGLDYGYTF. For the CDR3, the DNA is TGTGCCAGTAGTACCCCGGGACTGGACTATGGCTACACCTTC.

In its sample, this clone was seen once. The V call is TRBV27, the J call TRBJ1-1; D ambiguous. The CDR3 totals 13 residues. Germline V gene lookup returns CDR1 MNHEY and CDR2 SMNVEV (reference sequence). The V end lost 3 bases, the J end lost 0 bases, and 5 bases lay between the germline ends. This chain's CDR3 is CASSFSMNTEAFF. The CDR3, as DNA: TGTGCCAGCAGTTTCTCCATGAACACTGAAGCTTTCTTT.

This clone appeared once. CDR3 region: CASSWRGLSYEQYV. The CDR3 region has the DNA TGTGCCAGCAGCTGGCGGGGCCTATCCTACGAGCAGTACGTC. The rearrangement joins TRBV28 to TRBJ2-7, with D possibly matching TRBD2 (6 bases). Trimming shortened V by 6 bases and J by 1 base, and 13 bases separated the two germline ends. Germline V gene data show CDR1 as MDHEN and CDR2 as SYDVKM. This CDR3 has 14 amino acids.

Relative to its sample, this clone is medium-sized. The chain joins TRBV6-5 to TRBJ1-2; D gene ambiguous. This CDR3 is built from 10 residues. Germline V gives CDR1 MNHEY, CDR2 SVGAGI. V was cut by 8 bases and J by 5 bases, with 6 bases left in between. The CDR3, as DNA: TGTGCCAGCCGCGGATATGGCTACACCTTC. Amino acid sequence: CASRGYGYTF.

The chain links TRBV5-1 to TRBJ2-3; 10 bases match TRBD1. Unmatched junction bases numbered 7, after V lost 3 bases and J lost 6 bases. This CDR3 has 15 residues. Germline CDR1 is SGHRS and CDR2 is YFSETQ. The CDR3 reads CASSSGTGAEDTQYF. CDR3 DNA sequence: TGCGCCAGCAGCTCGGGGACAGGGGCCGAGGATACGCAGTATTTT.

This sequence joins TRBV4-1 and TRBJ1-2, with 7 bases fitting TRBD1. Germline CDR1 MGHRA, CDR2 YSYEKL. The V and J ends lost 2 bases and 7 bases, in that order; junction bases with no gene match: 10. This CDR3 has 15 residues. The CDR3 coding sequence is TGCGCCAGCAGCCAAACGACAGGGTGGGGGATTGGCTACACCTTC. Translating it yields CASSQTTGWGIGYTF.

The chain joins TRBV28 to TRBJ2-3; no reliable D call. V was cut by 5 bases and J by 5 bases, with 23 bases left in between. Germline CDR1 and CDR2: MDHEN and SYDVKM. The CDR3 length is 17 residues. The CDR3 loop is CASSNNRADKVEDTQYF. For the CDR3, the DNA is TGTGCCAGCAGTAACAACCGGGCCGACAAGGTGGAAGATACGCAGTATTTT.

Regarding this clone: Other DNA sequences in the same sample also yield this CDR3. As DNA, the CDR3 is TGTGCCAGCAGCTTGACTCAGGCCGGAGAAACCCAGTACTTC. Its translation: CASSLTQAGETQYF. The rearrangement links TRBV5-6 to TRBJ2-5; D uncertain. The germline V and J ends were trimmed by 1 base and 8 bases, with 15 bases remaining between them. Looked up from germline, CDR1 is SGHDT and CDR2 is YYEEEE. CDR3 size: 14 residues.

J is TRBJ1-2 and V is TRBV25-1; unclear D gene. CDR1 and CDR2 (germline): MGHDK, SYGVNS. The CDR3 is 12 residues long. V was shortened by 4 bases and J by 5 bases, with 8 bases between the two germline ends. CDR3 protein: CASSVGPYGYTF. The DNA of the CDR3 is TGTGCCAGCAGTGTAGGACCGTATGGCTACACCTTC.

The genes are TRBV19 and TRBJ2-6; TRBD2 is a possible D gene (5 bases). The CDR3 totals 16 residues. CDR1 and CDR2 (germline): LNHDA, SQIVND (reference sequence). V shed 6 bases and J shed 0 bases, with 12 bases lying between them. CDR3 amino acids: CASRGDFRSGANVLTF. The DNA for the CDR3 is TGTGCCAGTAGGGGAGACTTTCGCTCTGGGGCCAACGTCCTGACTTTC.

The V call is TRBV7-6, the J call TRBJ2-3; D gene uncertain. The V end lost 5 bases, the J end lost 1 base, and 13 bases lay between the germline ends. The CDR3 is 15 residues long. Germline V gene data show CDR1 as SGHVS and CDR2 as FNYEAQ. The CDR3 is CASSPSVTGTDTQYF. CDR3 coding DNA: TGTGCCAGCAGCCCCAGCGTAACCGGCACAGATACGCAGTATTTT.

This chain connects TRBV9 to TRBJ1-1; D perhaps matches TRBD1 (6 bases). The CDR3 contains 12 residues. In germline, CDR1 is SGDLS, CDR2 YYNGEE. V lost 3 bases, J lost 5 bases, and 8 bases lay in between. The CDR3 is CASSAGETEAFF. CDR3 sequence (DNA): TGTGCCAGCAGCGCAGGGGAAACTGAAGCTTTCTTT.

With regard to this clone: Other DNA sequences within the sample encode an identical CDR3. This sequence joins TRBV9 and TRBJ1-1; D is perhaps TRBD1 (5 bases). There are 15 residues in the CDR3. The V end was cut by 0 bases, the J end by 2 bases, with 11 bases between. Germline values: CDR1 SGDLS, CDR2 YYNGEE. CDR3 nucleotide sequence: TGTGCCAGCAGCGTAGGGGGCTTAACCAACACTGAAGCTTTCTTT. Translation gives CASSVGGLTNTEAFF.

Written as DNA, the CDR3 is TGCGCCAGCAGCTTGGACTTAGCGGGGGCAGATACGCAGTATTTT. Protein: CASSLDLAGADTQYF. The chain is built from TRBV5-1 and TRBJ2-3; 9 positions agree with TRBD2. Germline CDR1 SGHRS, CDR2 YFSETQ. V was clipped by 0 bases and J by 4 bases; unmatched bases: 3. The CDR3 covers 15 residues.

The chain joins TRBV5-4 to TRBJ2-1; 11 bases are a match to TRBD1. This CDR3 contains 14 residues. The germline V gene encodes CDR1 SGHNT and CDR2 YYREEE (reference sequence). The J segment lost 8 bases and the V segment lost 4 bases, leaving 5 bases of the junction unmatched. CDR3 DNA: TGTGCCAGCAGCCCGGACAGGGGGCGCGATGAGCAGTTCTTC. The encoded protein is CASSPDRGRDEQFF.

The chain has TRBV6-1 and TRBJ1-2, with D possibly matching TRBD1 (6 bases). V was trimmed by 2 bases and J by 6 bases, leaving 13 bases between them. Germline V gene data show CDR1 as MNHNS and CDR2 as SASEGT. The CDR3 is 14 residues long. The CDR3 region has the DNA TGTGCCAGCAGTGAAAGGAAAGGGGGGGATGGCTACACCTTC. The encoded protein is CASSERKGGDGYTF.

The rearrangement links TRBV6-1 to TRBJ1-6; no clear D gene. Per germline, CDR1 MNHNS and CDR2 SASEGT. Trimming pared 5 bases from V and 7 bases from J, leaving 9 bases between. The CDR3 contains 13 residues. CDR3 sequence: CASSPGFNSPLHF. DNA for the CDR3: TGTGCCAGCAGTCCGGGCTTCAATTCACCCCTCCACTTT.

The chain carries TRBV7-2 and TRBJ1-1, with D unresolved. V gave up 3 bases and J gave up 3 bases, with 11 bases separating them. The CDR3 covers 14 residues. Germline V gives CDR1 SGHTA, CDR2 FQGNSA. CDR3 bases: TGTGCCAGCAGCTTGGAATGGACCGACACTGAAGCTTTCTTT. Its protein product is CASSLEWTDTEAFF.

Written as DNA, the CDR3 is TGTGCCAGCAGCCGGGGGGGACTAGCGGGGCCCTACGAGCAGTACGTC. It specifies CASSRGGLAGPYEQYV. The genes are TRBV5-4 and TRBJ2-7; 13 positions agree with TRBD2. Germline CDR1 reads SGHNT; CDR2 reads YYREEE (reference sequence). V lost 4 bases to trimming and J lost 2 bases; unmatched junction nucleotides: 6. CDR3 size: 16 residues.